This is a list of T cell receptor beta chains from one sample in a study of blood T cell repertoires in COVID-19. Assay used: immunoSEQ multiplex PCR; TCRdb lists only in-frame clones, some missing. The data hold approximately 480,000 clones, with nearly 90% observed a single time. Input material: peripheral blood. The receptor source for this set is a man aged 18 to 29 with COVID-19, enrolled during active disease. Both conserved end residues are part of each CDR3. The D gene is left open where the match is weak. Expanded clones are given a class, and other clones once, few, many or no size at all.

d_call: -; j_call: TRBJ2-2; v_call: TRBV5-1; clone_size: -; cdr3_aa: CASSHQTDRELFF; cdr3_nt: TGCGCCAGCAGCCACCAGACGGACAGGGAGCTGTTTTTT
d_call: TRBD2; j_call: TRBJ2-1; v_call: TRBV11-3; clone_size: -; cdr3_aa: CASSLEGGGAVNEQFF; cdr3_nt: TGTGCCAGCAGCTTAGAGGGCGGGGGGGCTGTTAATGAGCAGTTCTTC
d_call: TRBD2; j_call: TRBJ2-1; v_call: TRBV20-1; clone_size: -; cdr3_aa: CSASGAGVSYNEQFF; cdr3_nt: TGCAGTGCTAGTGGGGCGGGAGTCTCCTACAATGAGCAGTTCTTC
d_call: TRBD1; j_call: TRBJ1-1; v_call: TRBV11-3; clone_size: -; cdr3_aa: CASSEGQGDTEAFF; cdr3_nt: TGTGCCAGCAGCGAGGGACAGGGGGACACTGAAGCTTTCTTT
d_call: -; j_call: TRBJ2-2; v_call: TRBV23-1; clone_size: -; cdr3_aa: CASGGLGRNGELFF; cdr3_nt: TGCGCCAGCGGCGGACTCGGGAGAAACGGGGAGCTGTTTTTT
d_call: TRBD1; j_call: TRBJ1-5; v_call: TRBV12-5; clone_size: -; cdr3_aa: CASVLAPGTGFNQPQHF; cdr3_nt: TGTGCTAGTGTCCTGGCCCCCGGGACAGGATTTAATCAGCCCCAGCATTTT
d_call: -; j_call: TRBJ2-7; v_call: TRBV29-1; clone_size: -; cdr3_aa: CSVGTAYEQYF; cdr3_nt: TGCAGCGTTGGGACAGCCTACGAGCAGTACTTC
d_call: -; j_call: TRBJ1-3; v_call: TRBV19; clone_size: once; cdr3_aa: CASKRSSSGNTIYF; cdr3_nt: TGTGCCAGTAAACGGAGCAGTTCTGGAAACACCATATATTTT
d_call: -; j_call: TRBJ1-2; v_call: TRBV27; clone_size: -; cdr3_aa: CASSLREGLGGYTF; cdr3_nt: TGTGCCAGCAGTTTGAGGGAGGGACTGGGCGGCTACACCTTC
d_call: TRBD2; j_call: TRBJ2-7; v_call: TRBV11-2; clone_size: -; cdr3_aa: CASSLVGGTSGSEQYF; cdr3_nt: TGTGCCAGCAGCTTAGTAGGGGGGACTAGCGGGAGCGAGCAGTACTTC